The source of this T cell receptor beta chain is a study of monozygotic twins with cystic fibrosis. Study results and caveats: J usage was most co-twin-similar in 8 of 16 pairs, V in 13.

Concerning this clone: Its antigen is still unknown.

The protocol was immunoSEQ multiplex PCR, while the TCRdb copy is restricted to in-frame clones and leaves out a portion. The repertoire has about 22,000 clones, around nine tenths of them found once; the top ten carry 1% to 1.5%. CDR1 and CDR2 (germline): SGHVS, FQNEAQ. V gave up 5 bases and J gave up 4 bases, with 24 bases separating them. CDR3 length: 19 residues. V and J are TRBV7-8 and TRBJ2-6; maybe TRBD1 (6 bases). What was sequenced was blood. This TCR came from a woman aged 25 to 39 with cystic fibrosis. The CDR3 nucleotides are TGTGCCAGCAGCCTGAGGACAGTACGATACTCGGTCGGGGCCAACGTCCTGACTTTC. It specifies CASSLRTVRYSVGANVLTF.